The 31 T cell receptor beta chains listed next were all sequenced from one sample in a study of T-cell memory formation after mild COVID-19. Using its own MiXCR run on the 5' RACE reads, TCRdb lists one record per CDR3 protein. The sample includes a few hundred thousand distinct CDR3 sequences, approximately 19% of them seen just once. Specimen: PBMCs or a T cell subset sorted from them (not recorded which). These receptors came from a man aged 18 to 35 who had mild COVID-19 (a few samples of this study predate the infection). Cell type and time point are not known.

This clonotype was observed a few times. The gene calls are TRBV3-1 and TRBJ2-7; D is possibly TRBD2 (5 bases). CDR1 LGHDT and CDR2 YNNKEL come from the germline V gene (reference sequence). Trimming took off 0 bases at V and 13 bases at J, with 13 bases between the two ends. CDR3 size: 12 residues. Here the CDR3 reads CASSQEEGASYF. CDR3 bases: TGTGCCAGCAGCCAAGAAGAGGGAGCCTCATACTTC.

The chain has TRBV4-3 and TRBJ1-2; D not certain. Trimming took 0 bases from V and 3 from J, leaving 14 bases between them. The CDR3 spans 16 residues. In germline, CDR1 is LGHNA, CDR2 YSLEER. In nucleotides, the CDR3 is TGCGCCAGCAGCCAAGATAAGACAAGGAGCTACTATGGCTACACCTTC. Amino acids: CASSQDKTRSYYGYTF.

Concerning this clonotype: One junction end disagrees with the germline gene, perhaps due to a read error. CDR3 amino acids: CATRKDRTWPLF. The CDR3 DNA follows: TGTGCCACCCGAAAAGACAGAACATGGCCCCTTTTT. The V call is TRBV28, the J call TRBJ1-6; perhaps TRBD1 as D (5 bases). This CDR3 is built from 12 residues. From germline, CDR1 is MDHEN and CDR2 SYDVKM.

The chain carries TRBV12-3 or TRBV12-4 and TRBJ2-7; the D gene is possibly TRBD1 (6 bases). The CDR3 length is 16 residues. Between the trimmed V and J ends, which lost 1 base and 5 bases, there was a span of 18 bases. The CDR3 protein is CASSLGRVQGMNEQYF. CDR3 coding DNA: TGTGCCAGCAGTTTAGGGCGAGTACAGGGAATGAACGAGCAGTACTTC.

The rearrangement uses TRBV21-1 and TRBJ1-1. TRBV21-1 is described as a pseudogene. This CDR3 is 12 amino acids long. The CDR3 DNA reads TGTGCCAGCAGCAGGGGCCCTGATGAAGCTTTCTTT. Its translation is CASSRGPDEAFF.

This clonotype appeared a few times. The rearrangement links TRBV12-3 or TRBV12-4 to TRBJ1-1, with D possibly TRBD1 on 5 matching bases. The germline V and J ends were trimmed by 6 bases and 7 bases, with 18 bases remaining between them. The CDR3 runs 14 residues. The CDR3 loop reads CASRTGLQGGEAFF. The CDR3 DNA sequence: TGTGCCAGCAGGACCGGGCTCCAGGGTGGTGAAGCTTTCTTT.

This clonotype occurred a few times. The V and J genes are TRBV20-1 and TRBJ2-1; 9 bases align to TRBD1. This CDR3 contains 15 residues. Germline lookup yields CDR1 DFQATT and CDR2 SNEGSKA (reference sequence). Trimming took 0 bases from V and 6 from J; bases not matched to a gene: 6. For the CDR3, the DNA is TGCAGTGCTAGAGACCGGACAGGGGCCCCCAATGAGCAGTTCTTC. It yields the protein CSARDRTGAPNEQFF.

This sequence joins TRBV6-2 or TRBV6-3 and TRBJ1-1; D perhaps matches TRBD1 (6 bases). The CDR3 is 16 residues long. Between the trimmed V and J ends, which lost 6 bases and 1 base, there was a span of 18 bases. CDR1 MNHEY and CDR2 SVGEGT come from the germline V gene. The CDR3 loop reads CASSYPIRGTNTEAFF. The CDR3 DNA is TGTGCCAGCAGCTACCCCATCAGGGGCACGAACACTGAAGCTTTCTTT.

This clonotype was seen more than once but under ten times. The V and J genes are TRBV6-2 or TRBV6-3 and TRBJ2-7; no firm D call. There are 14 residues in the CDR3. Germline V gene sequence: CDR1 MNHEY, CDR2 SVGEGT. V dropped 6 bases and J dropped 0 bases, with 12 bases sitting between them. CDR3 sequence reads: CASSSAESSYEQYF. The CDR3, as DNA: TGTGCCAGCAGCTCGGCCGAGAGCTCCTACGAGCAGTACTTC.

CDR3 sequence reads: CARGVEQYV. CDR3 nucleotides: TGCGCCAGAGGGGTCGAGCAGTACGTC. The genes are TRBV10-1 and TRBJ2-7; maybe TRBD1 (5 bases). V was trimmed by 9 bases and J by 6 bases, leaving 6 bases between them. The CDR3 extends over 9 amino acids. CDR1 is WNHNN, CDR2 SYGVQD, per germline (reference sequence).

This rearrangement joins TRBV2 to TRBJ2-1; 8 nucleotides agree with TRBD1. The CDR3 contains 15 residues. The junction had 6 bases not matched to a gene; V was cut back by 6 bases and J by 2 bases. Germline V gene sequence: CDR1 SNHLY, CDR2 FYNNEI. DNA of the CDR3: TGTGCCAGCAGCGGACAGGGCGGAACCTACAATGAGCAGTTCTTC. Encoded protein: CASSGQGGTYNEQFF.

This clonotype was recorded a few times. In DNA, the CDR3 is TGTGCCAGCAGGGGACTGGAGGGTCAGCCCCAGCATTTT. This encodes CASRGLEGQPQHF. The chain recombines TRBV7-2 with TRBJ1-5, with TRBD1 as a possible D gene (5 bases). With 6 bases removed from V and 6 bases from J, the gap between germline ends came to 12 bases. The CDR3 sequence is 13 residues long. Germline loops: CDR1 SGHTA, CDR2 FQGNSA.

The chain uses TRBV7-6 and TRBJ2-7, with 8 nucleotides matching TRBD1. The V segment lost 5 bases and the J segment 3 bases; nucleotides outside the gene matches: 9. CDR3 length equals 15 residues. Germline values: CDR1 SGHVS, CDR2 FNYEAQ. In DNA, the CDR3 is TGTGCCAGCAGCGCCGAACCGGGACAGGACTACGAGCAGTACTTC. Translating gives CASSAEPGQDYEQYF.

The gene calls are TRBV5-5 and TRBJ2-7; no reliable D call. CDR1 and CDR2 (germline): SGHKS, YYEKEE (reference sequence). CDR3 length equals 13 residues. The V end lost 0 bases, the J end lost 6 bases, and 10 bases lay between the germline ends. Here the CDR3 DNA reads TGTGCCAGCAGCTTGGACCCCCGCGGCGAGCAGTACGTC. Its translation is CASSLDPRGEQYV.

The CDR3 bases are TGTGCCAGCATCTTGACTGAGCAGTTCTTC. It yields the protein CASILTEQFF. The chain couples TRBV7-2 to TRBJ2-1; D gene ambiguous. The V end lost 7 bases, the J end lost 9 bases, and 7 bases lay between the germline ends. Germline V lookup: CDR1 SGHTA, CDR2 FQGNSA. The CDR3 spans 10 residues.

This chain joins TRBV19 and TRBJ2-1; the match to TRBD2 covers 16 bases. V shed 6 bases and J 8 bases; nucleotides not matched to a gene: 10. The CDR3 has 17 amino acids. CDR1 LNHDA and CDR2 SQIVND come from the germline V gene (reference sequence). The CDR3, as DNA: TGTGCCAGTAGGCCATCCGGGACTAGCGGGGGGGCCCATGAGCAGTTCTTC. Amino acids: CASRPSGTSGGAHEQFF.

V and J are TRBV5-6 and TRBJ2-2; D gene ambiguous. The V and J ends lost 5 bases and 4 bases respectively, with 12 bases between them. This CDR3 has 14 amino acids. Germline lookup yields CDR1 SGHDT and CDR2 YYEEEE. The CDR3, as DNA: TGTGCCAGCAGGCCTACAACGAGCACCGGGGAGCTGTTTTTT. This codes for CASRPTTSTGELFF.

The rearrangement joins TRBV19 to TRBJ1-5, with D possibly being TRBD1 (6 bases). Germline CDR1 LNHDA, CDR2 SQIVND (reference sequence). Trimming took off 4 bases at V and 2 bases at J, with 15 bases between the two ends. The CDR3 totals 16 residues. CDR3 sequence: CASSKNGQGRNQPQHF. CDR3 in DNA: TGTGCCAGTAGTAAAAATGGCCAGGGGCGCAATCAGCCCCAGCATTTT.

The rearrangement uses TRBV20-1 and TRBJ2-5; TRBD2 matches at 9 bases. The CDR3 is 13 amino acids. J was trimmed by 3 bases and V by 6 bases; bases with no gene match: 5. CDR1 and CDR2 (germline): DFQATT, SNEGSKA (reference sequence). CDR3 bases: TGCAGTGCGAGCGGGGGGACAAAAGAGACCCAGTACTTC. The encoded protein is CSASGGTKETQYF.

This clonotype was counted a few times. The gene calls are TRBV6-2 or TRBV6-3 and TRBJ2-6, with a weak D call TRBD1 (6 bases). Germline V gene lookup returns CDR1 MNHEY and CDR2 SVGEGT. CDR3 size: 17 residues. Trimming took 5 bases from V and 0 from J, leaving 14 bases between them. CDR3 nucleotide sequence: TGTGCCAGCAGTGGCCTTCACAGGGCCTCTGGGGCCAACGTCCTGACTTTC. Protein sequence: CASSGLHRASGANVLTF.

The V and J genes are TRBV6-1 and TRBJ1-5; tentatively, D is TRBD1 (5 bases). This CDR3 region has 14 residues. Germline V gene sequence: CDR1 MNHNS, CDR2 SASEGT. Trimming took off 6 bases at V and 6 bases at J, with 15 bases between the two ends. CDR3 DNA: TGTGCCAGCAGACGGGACCGAGGGACTCAGCCCCAGCATTTT. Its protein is CASRRDRGTQPQHF.

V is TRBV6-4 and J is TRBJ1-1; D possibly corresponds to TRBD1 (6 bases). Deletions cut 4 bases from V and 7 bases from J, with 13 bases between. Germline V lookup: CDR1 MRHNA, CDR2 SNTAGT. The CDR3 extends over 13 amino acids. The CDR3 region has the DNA TGTGCCAGCAGTGTGAGTCCAGGGGATGAAGCTTTCTTT. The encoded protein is CASSVSPGDEAFF.

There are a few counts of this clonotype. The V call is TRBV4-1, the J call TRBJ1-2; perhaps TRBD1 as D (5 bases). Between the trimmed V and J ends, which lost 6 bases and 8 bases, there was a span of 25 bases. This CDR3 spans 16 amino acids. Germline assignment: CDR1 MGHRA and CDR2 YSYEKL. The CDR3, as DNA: TGCGCCAGCAGGCGGCCCGGGCGGACGGGAAAGGGGGGCTACACCTTC. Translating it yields CASRRPGRTGKGGYTF.

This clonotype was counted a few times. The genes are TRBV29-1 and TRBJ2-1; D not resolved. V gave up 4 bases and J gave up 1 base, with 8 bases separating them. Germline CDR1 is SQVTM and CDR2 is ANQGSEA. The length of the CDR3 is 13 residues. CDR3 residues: CSVGIRSYNEQFF. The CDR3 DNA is TGCAGCGTTGGGATTCGTTCCTACAATGAGCAGTTCTTC.

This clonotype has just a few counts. CDR3 in amino acids: CASSRTGGISTDTQYF. DNA for the CDR3: TGTGCCAGCAGCCGGACAGGGGGTATCAGCACAGATACGCAGTATTTT. This chain connects TRBV7-9 to TRBJ2-3; 10 bases are shared with TRBD1. Germline V gives CDR1 SEHNR, CDR2 FQNEAQ (reference sequence). Unmatched junction bases numbered 5, after V lost 5 bases and J lost 0 bases. The CDR3 consists of 16 residues. Supplemented by reference TRBV7-9 and TRBJ2-3, the full variable domain reads DTGVSQNPRHKITKRGQNVTFRCDPISEHNRLYWYRQTLGQGPEFLTYFQNEAQLEKSRLLSDRFSAERPKGSFSTLEIQRTEQGDSAMYLCASSRTGGISTDTQYFGPGTRLTVL.

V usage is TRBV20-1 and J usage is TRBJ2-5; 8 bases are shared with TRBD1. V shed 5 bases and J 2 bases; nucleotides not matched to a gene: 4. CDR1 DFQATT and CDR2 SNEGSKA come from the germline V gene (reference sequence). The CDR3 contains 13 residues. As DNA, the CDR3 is TGCAGTGCTCAACAGGGGGGACAAGAGACCCAGTACTTC. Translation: CSAQQGGQETQYF.

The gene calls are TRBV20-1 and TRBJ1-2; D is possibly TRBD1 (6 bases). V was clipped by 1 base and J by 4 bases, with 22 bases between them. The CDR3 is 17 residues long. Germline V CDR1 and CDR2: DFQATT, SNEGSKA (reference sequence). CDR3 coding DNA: TGCAGTGCTAGAGGGTCGATAGGGACATCGTCGATCTATGGCTACACCTTC. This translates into CSARGSIGTSSIYGYTF.

CDR3 bases: TGCGCCAGCAGCCCCGACAGAGTCACAGATACGCAGTATTTT. It codes for CASSPDRVTDTQYF. The rearrangement links TRBV5-1 to TRBJ2-3, with a weak D call TRBD1 (5 bases). Germline V gene lookup returns CDR1 SGHRS and CDR2 YFSETQ. CDR3 length equals 14 residues. V lost 4 bases to trimming and J lost 2 bases, with 11 bases between them.

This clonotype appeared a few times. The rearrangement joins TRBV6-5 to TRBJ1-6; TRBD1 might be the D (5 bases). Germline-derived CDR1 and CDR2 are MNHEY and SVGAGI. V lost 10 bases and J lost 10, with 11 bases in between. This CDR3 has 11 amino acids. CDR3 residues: CATGGNSPLHF. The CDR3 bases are TGTGCCACCGGGGGGAACTCACCCCTCCACTTT.

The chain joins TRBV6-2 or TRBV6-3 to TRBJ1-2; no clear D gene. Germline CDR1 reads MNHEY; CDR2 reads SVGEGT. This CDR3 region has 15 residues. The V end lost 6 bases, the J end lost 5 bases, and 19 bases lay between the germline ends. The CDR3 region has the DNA TGTGCCAGCAGCCCGGACGTCCATTGGGTGTATGGCTACACCTTC. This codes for CASSPDVHWVYGYTF.

The CDR3 region has the DNA TGCGCCAGCAGCCAAGATCTGCCAGGGGGATACACTGAAGCTTTCTTT. Its translation: CASSQDLPGGYTEAFF. The chain links TRBV4-3 to TRBJ1-1; 7 bases line up with TRBD1. J was trimmed by 3 bases and V by 0 bases; bases with no gene match: 7. Per the germline V gene, CDR1 is LGHNA and CDR2 is YSLEER. This CDR3 region has 16 residues.